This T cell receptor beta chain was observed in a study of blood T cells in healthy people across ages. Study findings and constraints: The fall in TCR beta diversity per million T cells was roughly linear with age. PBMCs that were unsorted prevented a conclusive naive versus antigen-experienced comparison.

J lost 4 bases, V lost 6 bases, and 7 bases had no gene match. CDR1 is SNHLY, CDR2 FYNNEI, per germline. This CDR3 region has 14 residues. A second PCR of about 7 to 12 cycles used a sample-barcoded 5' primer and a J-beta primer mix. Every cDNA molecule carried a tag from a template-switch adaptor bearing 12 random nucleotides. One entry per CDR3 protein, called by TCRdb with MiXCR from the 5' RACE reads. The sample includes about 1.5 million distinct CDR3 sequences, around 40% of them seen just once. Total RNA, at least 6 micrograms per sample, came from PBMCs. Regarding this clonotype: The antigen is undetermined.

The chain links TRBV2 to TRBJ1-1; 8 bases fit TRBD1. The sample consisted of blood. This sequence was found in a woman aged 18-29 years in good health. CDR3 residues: CASRPTGVGTEAFF. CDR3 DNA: TGTGCCAGCAGACCGACAGGGGTCGGCACTGAAGCTTTCTTT.